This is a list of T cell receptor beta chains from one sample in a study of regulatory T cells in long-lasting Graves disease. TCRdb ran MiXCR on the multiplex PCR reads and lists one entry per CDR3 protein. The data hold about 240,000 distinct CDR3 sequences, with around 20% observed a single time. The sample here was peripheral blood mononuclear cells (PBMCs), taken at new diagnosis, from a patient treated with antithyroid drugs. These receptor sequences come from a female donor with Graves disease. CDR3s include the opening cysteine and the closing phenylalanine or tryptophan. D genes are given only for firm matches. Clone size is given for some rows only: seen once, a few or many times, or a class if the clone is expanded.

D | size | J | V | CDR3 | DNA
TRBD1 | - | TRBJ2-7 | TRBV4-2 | CASSQVQGKNYEQYF | TGTGCCAGCAGCCAAGTACAGGGGAAGAACTACGAGCAGTACTTC
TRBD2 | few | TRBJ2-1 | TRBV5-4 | CASSETGTSYNEQFF | TGTGCCAGCAGCGAGACCGGGACTAGCTACAATGAGCAGTTCTTC
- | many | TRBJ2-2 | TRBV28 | CASSRDLADTGELFF | TGTGCCAGCAGCAGGGACTTGGCCGACACCGGGGAGCTGTTTTTT
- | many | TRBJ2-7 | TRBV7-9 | CASSSQRANSYEQYF | TGTGCCAGCAGCTCCCAGCGGGCGAACTCCTACGAGCAGTACTTC
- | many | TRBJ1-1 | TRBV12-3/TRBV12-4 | CASSPQETTEAFF | TGTGCCAGCAGTCCCCAGGAAACCACTGAAGCTTTCTTT
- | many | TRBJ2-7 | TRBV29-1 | CSARLDTYEQYF | TGCAGCGCCCGACTGGACACCTACGAGCAGTACTTC
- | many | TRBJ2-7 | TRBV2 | CASTGGEQYF | TGTGCCAGCACCGGGGGTGAGCAGTACTTC
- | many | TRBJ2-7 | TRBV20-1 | CSASRAGSYEQYF | TGCAGTGCTAGTCGTGCAGGGTCCTACGAGCAGTACTTC
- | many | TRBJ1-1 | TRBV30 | CAWVGADPTEAFF | TGTGCCTGGGTCGGAGCGGACCCAACTGAAGCTTTCTTT
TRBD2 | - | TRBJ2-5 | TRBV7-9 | CASSGGGTSGERVWF | TGTGCCAGCAGCGGAGGCGGGACTAGCGGGGAAAGGGTATGGTTC
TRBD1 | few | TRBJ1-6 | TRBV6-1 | CASNKQGGNSPLHF | TGTGCCAGCAACAAACAGGGGGGGAATTCACCCCTCCACTTT
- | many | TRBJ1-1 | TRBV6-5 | CASSYSSGLEAFF | TGTGCCAGCAGTTACTCTTCCGGATTGGAAGCTTTCTTT
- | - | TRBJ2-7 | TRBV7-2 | CASSLEGERAYEQYF | TGTGCCAGCAGCTTAGAGGGGGAACGGGCTTACGAGCAGTACTTC
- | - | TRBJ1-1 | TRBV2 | CASSELAGPVEAFF | TGTGCCAGCAGTGAATTGGCAGGGCCTGTGGAAGCTTTCTTT
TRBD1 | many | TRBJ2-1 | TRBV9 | CASSPRTGGAYNEQFF | TGTGCCAGCAGCCCCCGGACAGGGGGAGCCTACAATGAGCAGTTCTTC
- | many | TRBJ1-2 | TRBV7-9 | CANSLGQTNYGYTF | TGTGCCAACAGCTTGGGACAAACTAACTATGGCTACACCTTC
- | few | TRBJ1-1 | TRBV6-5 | CASSYPNHLGGSNTEAFF | TGTGCCAGCAGTTACCCTAATCACCTGGGGGGTTCCAACACTGAAGCTTTCTTT
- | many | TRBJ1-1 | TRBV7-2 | CASSLHMNTEAFF | TGCGCCAGCAGCCTCCACATGAACACTGAAGCTTTCTTT
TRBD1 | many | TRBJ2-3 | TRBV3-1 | CASSPMGQGTDTQYF | TGTGCCAGCAGCCCCATGGGACAGGGTACAGATACGCAGTATTTT
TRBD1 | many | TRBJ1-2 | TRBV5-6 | CASRLPGAGGFDYTF | TGTGCCAGCAGACTGCCCGGGGCAGGGGGCTTCGACTACACCTTC
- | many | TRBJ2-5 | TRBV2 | CASSEQGQGETQYF | TGTGCCAGCAGTGAACAGGGCCAAGGGGAGACCCAGTACTTC
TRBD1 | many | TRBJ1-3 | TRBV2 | CASKDRDSSGNTIYF | TGTGCCAGCAAAGACCGGGACAGCTCTGGAAACACCATATATTTT
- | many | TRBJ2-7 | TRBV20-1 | CSASGGLYEQYF | TGCAGTGCTAGCGGGGGGCTGTACGAGCAGTACTTC
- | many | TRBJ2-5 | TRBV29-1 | CSAGGEETQYF | TGCAGCGCCGGAGGGGAAGAGACCCAGTACTTC
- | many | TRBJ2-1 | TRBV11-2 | CASSFTGYNEQFF | TGTGCCAGCAGCTTTACAGGTTACAATGAGCAGTTCTTC